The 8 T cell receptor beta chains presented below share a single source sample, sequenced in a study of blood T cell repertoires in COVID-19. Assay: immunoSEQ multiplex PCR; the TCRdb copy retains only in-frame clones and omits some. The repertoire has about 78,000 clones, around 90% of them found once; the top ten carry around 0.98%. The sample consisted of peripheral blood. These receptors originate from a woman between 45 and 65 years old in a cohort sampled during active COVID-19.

The CDR3 loop is CASSEVDRGSGNEQFF. In nucleotides, the CDR3 is TGTGCCAGCAGTGAAGTAGACAGGGGGTCTGGAAATGAGCAGTTCTTC. The chain employs TRBV6-1 and TRBJ2-1, with 9 bases matching TRBD1. The junction had 8 bases not matched to a gene; V was cut back by 1 base and J by 7 bases. The germline CDR1 and CDR2 sequences are MNHNS and SASEGT. The CDR3 is 16 residues long.

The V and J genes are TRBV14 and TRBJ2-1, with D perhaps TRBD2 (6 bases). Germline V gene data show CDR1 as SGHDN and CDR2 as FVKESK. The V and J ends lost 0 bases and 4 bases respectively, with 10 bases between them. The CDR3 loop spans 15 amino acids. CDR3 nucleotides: TGTGCCAGCAGCCAAGATTCGGGACTTTACAATGAGCAGTTCTTC. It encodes CASSQDSGLYNEQFF.

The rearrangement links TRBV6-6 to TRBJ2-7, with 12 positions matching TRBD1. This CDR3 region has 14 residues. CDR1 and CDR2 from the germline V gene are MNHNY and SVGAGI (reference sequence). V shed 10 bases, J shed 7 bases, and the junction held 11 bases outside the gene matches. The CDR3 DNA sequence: TGTGCCACCCTGGGACAGGGGGCGCGATGGGAGCAGTACTTC. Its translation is CATLGQGARWEQYF.

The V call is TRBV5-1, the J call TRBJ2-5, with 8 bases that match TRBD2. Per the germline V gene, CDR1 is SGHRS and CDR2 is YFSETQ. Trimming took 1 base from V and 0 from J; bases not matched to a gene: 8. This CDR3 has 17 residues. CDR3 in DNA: TGCGCCAGCAGCTTGACCCGGGGGGGAGGGGACCAAGAGACCCAGTACTTC. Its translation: CASSLTRGGGDQETQYF.

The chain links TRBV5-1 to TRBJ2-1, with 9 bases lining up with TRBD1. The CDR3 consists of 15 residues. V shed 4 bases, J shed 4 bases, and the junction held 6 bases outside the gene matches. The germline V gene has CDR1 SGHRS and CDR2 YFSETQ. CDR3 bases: TGCGCCAGCAGCCCCGGACAGGGGCGTTACAATGAGCAGTTCTTC. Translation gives CASSPGQGRYNEQFF.

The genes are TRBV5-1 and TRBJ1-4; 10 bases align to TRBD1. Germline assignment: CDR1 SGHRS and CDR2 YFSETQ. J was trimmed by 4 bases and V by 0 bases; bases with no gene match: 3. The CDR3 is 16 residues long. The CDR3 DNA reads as TGCGCCAGCAGCTTGGATGGGACAGGGGTTAATGAAAAACTGTTTTTT. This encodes CASSLDGTGVNEKLFF.

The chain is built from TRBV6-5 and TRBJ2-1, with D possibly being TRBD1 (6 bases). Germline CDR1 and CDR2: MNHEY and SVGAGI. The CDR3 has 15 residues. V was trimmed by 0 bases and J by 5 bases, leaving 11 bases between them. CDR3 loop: CASSYSAQGNNEQFF. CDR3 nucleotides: TGTGCCAGCAGTTACTCGGCGCAGGGGAACAATGAGCAGTTCTTC.

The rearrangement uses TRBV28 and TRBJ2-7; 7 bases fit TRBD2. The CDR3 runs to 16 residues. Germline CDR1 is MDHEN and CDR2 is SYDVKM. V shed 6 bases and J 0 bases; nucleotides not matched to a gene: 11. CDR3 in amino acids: CASRSMSGKVSYEQYF. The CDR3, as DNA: TGTGCCAGCAGATCCATGAGCGGGAAGGTCTCCTACGAGCAGTACTTC. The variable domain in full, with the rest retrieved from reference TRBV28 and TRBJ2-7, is DVKVTQSSRYLVKRTGEKVFLECVQDMDHENMFWYRQDPGLGLRLIYFSYDVKMKEKGDIPEGYSVSREKKERFSLILESASTNQTSMYLCASRSMSGKVSYEQYFGPGTRLTVT.